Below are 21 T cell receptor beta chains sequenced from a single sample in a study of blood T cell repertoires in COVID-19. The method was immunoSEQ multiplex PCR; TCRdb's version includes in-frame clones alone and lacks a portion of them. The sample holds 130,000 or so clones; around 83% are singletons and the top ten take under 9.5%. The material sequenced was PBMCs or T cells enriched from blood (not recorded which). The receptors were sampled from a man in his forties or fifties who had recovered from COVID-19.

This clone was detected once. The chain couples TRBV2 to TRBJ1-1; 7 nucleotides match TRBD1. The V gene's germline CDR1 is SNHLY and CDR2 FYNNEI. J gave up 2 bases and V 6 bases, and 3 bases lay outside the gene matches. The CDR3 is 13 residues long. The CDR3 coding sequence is TGTGCCAGCAGCCAGGGGGGAAACACTGAAGCTTTCTTT. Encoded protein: CASSQGGNTEAFF.

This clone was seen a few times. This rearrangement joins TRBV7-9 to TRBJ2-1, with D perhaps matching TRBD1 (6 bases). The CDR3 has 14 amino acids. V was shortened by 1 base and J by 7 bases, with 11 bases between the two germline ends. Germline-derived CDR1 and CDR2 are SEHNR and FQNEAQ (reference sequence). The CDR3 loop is CASSLDRAWNEQFF. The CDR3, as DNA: TGTGCCAGCAGCTTAGACAGGGCGTGGAATGAGCAGTTCTTC.

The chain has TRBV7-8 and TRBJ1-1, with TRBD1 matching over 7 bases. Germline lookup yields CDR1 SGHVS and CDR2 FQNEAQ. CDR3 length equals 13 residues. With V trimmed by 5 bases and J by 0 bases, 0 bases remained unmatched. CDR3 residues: CASSQGVNTEAFF. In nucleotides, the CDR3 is TGTGCCAGCAGCCAGGGGGTGAACACTGAAGCTTTCTTT.

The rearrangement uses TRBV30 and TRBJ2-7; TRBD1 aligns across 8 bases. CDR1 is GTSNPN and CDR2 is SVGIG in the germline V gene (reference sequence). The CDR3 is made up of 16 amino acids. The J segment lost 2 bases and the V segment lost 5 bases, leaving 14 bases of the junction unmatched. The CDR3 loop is CAWGGRTGTVTYEQYF. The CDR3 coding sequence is TGTGCCTGGGGGGGGAGGACAGGGACTGTAACCTACGAGCAGTACTTC.

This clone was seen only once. The CDR3 DNA reads TGTGCCAGCAGCGAGCGGGACGTACACCAAGAGACCCAGTACTTC. It codes for CASSERDVHQETQYF. The chain joins TRBV7-9 to TRBJ2-5; 7 bases line up with TRBD2. CDR1 and CDR2 (germline): SEHNR, FQNEAQ (reference sequence). Trimming cost V 5 bases and J 0 bases; bases outside gene matches: 6. The CDR3 sequence is 15 residues long.

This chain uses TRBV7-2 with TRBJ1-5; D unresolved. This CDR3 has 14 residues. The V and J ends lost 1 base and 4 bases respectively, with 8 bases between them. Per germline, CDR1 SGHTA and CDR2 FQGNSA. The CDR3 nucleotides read TGTGCCAGCAGCTTAGAATCGGAGAATCAGCCCCAGCATTTT. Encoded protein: CASSLESENQPQHF.

The DNA for the CDR3 is TGTGCCAGCAGTTTAAGCCAGGGAGGTGAAGCTTTCTTT. Its translation is CASSLSQGGEAFF. The chain combines TRBV27 with TRBJ1-1; D is perhaps TRBD1 (5 bases). This CDR3 spans 13 amino acids. CDR1 MNHEY and CDR2 SMNVEV come from the germline V gene (reference sequence). Trimming left V 2 bases short and J 7 bases short, with 11 bases between.

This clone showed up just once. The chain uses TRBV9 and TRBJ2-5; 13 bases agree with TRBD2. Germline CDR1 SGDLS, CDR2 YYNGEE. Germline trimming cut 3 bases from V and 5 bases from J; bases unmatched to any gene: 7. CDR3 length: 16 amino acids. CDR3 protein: CASSATSGGAWETQYF. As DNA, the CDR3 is TGTGCCAGCAGCGCTACTAGCGGGGGGGCCTGGGAGACCCAGTACTTC.

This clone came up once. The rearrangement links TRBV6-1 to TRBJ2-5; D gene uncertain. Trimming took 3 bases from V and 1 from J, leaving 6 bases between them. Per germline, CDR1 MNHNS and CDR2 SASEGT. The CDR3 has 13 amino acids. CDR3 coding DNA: TGTGCCAGCAGTGATCCGGGCCAAGAGACCCAGTACTTC. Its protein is CASSDPGQETQYF.

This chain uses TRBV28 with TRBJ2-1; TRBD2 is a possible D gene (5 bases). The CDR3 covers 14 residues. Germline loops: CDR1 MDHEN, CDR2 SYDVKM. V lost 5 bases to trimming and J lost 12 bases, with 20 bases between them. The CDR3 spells CASSPGGTADVQFF. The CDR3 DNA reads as TGTGCCAGCAGTCCCGGAGGTACCGCAGATGTGCAGTTCTTC.

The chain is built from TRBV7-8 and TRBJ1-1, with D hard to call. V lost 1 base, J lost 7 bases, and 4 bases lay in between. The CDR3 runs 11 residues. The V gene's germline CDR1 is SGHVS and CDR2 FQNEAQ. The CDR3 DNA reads TGTGCCAGCAGCTTAGACAGTGAAGCTTTCTTT. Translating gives CASSLDSEAFF.

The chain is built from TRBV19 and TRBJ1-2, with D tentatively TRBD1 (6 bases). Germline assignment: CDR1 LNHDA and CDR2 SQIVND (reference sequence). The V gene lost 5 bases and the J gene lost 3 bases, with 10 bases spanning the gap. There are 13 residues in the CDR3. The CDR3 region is CASSVQGDYGYTF. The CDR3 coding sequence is TGTGCCAGTAGTGTACAGGGTGACTATGGCTACACCTTC.

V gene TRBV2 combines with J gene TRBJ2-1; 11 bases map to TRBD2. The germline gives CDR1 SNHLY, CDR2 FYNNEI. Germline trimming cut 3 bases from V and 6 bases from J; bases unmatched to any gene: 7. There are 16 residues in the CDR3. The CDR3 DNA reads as TGTGCCAGCAGTGAGATACTAGCGGGGGCCGCCAATGAGCAGTTCTTC. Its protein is CASSEILAGAANEQFF.

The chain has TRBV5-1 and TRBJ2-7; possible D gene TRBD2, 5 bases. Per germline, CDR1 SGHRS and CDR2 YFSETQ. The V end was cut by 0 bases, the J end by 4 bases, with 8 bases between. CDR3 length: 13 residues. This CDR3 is CASSLAEGYEQYF. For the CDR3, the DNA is TGCGCCAGCAGCTTGGCCGAGGGTTACGAGCAGTACTTC.

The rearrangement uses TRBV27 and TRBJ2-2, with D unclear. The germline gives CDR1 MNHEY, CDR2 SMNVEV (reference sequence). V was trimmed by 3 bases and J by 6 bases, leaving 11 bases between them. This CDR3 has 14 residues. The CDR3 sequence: CASSFSRLPGELFF. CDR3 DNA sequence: TGTGCCAGCAGTTTCTCCAGGTTGCCCGGGGAGCTGTTTTTT.

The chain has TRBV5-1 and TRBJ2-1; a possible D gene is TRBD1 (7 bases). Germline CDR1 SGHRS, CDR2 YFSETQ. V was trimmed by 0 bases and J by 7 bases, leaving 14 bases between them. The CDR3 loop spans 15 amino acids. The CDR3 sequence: CASSLVAGGINEQFF. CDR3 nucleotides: TGCGCCAGCAGCTTGGTGGCAGGGGGGATTAATGAGCAGTTCTTC.

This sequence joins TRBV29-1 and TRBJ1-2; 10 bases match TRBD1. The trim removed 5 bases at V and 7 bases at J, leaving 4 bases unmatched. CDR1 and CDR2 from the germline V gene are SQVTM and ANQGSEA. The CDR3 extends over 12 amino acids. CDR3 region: CSVRQGAGGYTF. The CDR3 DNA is TGCAGCGTTCGACAGGGGGCAGGTGGCTACACCTTC. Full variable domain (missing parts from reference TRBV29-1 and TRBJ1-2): SAVISQKPSRDICQRGTSLTIQCQVDSQVTMMFWYRQQPGQSLTLIATANQGSEATYESGFVIDKFPISRPNLTFSTLTVSNMSPEDSSIYLCSVRQGAGGYTFGSGTRLTVV.

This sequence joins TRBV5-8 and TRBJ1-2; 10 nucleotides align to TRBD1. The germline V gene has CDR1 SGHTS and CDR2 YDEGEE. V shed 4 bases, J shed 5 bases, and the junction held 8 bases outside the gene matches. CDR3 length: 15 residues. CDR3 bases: TGTGCCAGCAGCCCCGGGACAGGGGAATTGTATGGCTACACCTTC. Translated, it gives CASSPGTGELYGYTF.

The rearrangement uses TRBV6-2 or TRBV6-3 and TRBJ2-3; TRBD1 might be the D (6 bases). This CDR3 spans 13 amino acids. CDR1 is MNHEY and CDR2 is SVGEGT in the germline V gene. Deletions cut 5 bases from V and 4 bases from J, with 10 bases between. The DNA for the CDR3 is TGTGCCAGCAGTGACGCAGGGGCAGATACGCAGTATTTT. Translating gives CASSDAGADTQYF.

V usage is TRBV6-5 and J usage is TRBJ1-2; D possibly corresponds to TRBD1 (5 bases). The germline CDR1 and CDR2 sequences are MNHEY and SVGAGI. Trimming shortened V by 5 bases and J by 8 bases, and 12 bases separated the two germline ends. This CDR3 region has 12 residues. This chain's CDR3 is CASSPDRGGYTF. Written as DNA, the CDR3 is TGTGCCAGCAGTCCTGACAGAGGCGGCTACACCTTC.

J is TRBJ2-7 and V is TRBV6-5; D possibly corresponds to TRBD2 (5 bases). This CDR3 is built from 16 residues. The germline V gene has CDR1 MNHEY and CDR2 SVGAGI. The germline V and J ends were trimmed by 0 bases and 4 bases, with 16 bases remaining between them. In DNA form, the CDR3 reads TGTGCCAGCAGTTACTCGGCAGTACGGGGAGCTTACGAGCAGTACTTC. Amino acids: CASSYSAVRGAYEQYF.